The entry that follows covers one T cell receptor beta chain sequence. At least ten counts were recorded for this clonotype. Its antigen is still unknown. No per-base quality is available; no much larger clone lies one base away. The CDR3 runs 12 amino acids, cysteine and phenylalanine included. The CDR3 DNA has 36 bases and is translated from base 1. Sequences MDHEN (CDR1) and SYDVKM (CDR2) are obtained from the germline V gene. V and J lose 8 bases and 2 bases, and a span of 10 bases separates them. Graves' hyperthyroidism was defined as stable when no progression to ophthalmopathy occurred over 18 months of follow-up. Hyperthyroidism patients were newly diagnosed, with disease duration under 2 months, and aged 18 to 65 years. Exclusion was applied to patients with uncontrolled infections, other autoimmune diseases, pregnancy or lactation. Diagnoses were based on clinical symptoms, serum thyroxine and TRAb, thyroid ultrasound and orbital computed tomography. PBMCs were isolated from about 9 ml of fresh peripheral blood by Ficoll-Paque density gradient centrifugation. Total RNA was extracted with Trizol reagent, and quality was checked on an Agilent 2100 Bioanalyzer.

Amplification of TCR beta CDR3 regions was carried out from RNA transcripts. For the first round of RT-PCR on the TCR CDR3, the HTBI primer set was used together with the Qiagen OneStep RT-PCR kit. Libraries were constructed in a second round of multiplex PCR, after which size selection and purification were performed. Libraries were sequenced paired-end with 100 bp reads on an Illumina HiSeq2000. As for the authors' bioinformatics: SOAPnuke was used to process the raw data, with reads discarded if the reads contained adapters or uncalled bases, had a mean Phred below 15, or lacked an exact constant-primer or identifier match. High-quality paired reads were merged with COPE v1.2.5, and unique nucleotide sequences were defined as clonotypes. MiTCR v1.1 was used to align the clonotypes against IMGT TRBV, TRBD and TRBJ reference segments. Only V-J combinations with frequency above 0.0001, covering approximately 99% of repertoires, were analysed. A TCS score was defined as the ratio of F50 (clonal expansion) to E x V (chaos), with BLOSUM62-based TCRdist applied between CDR3 peptides within each V-J. Welch's t-statistics and random forest reduced approximately 520 V-J features to 13, which were used in a naive Bayes classifier (R e1071). The public reads were quality trimmed at Q25 with fastp and then assembled into clones with MiXCR by TCRdb, keeping productive beta chains. When rows share a CDR3 protein, they turn into one entry using the most common DNA and genes. The V and J calls follow TCRdb's processing rather than the paper's. In all, the sample holds hundreds of thousands of distinct CDR3 sequences, and 15% to 19% of those were seen once. The ten top clones hold over 12% of the sample.

This sample was taken from a study of T cells in Graves' hyperthyroidism and ophthalmopathy (dated by TCRdb to between 2017 and 2020). General notes on the study: Peripheral blood was sampled at the time of initial diagnosis, prior to any treatment. For training and testing, the 100 patients in the discovery cohort were randomly divided in a 7:3 ratio. In addition, the study compared T-cell repertoires in thyroid tissue and in blood from over 5 Graves' hyperthyroidism patients. After sampling, hyperthyroidism patients received methimazole starting at 30 mg daily, and ophthalmopathy patients received high-dose intravenous methylprednisolone. TCR V-J signatures able to tell the groups apart were searched for in a discovery cohort of around 95 patients, of whom around 43 had Graves' ophthalmopathy and about 60 had stable Graves' hyperthyroidism. Prospective prediction of ophthalmopathy was tested in an independent validation cohort of approximately 18 hyperthyroidism patients and 17 patients who later progressed to ophthalmopathy. The paper describes TCR Vbeta CDR3 sequencing of 120 to 150 peripheral blood samples, made up of approximately 40 ophthalmopathy patients, 70 to 75 hyperthyroidism patients and 17 progressor patients. The paper's findings and limits, for the study overall: No statistical method was used to fix the sample size in advance, and group allocation was not hidden from the investigators. During validation, the model predicted progression to ophthalmopathy a median of approximately 7 months ahead of onset, with almost 71% sensitivity and 72.22% specificity. A model built on a 13 V-J signature distinguished ophthalmopathy from stable hyperthyroidism, reaching 85% to 90% sensitivity and around 82% specificity in cross-validation and 80%/75% in testing. Blood samples also contained most of the expanded thyroid clonotypes (frequency above 0.001), which suggests that blood repertoires may reflect thyroid immune responses.

This chain joins TRBV28 to TRBJ2-7, with the identity of the D gene unclear. The source is a woman under 30 with Graves' hyperthyroidism. The specimen sequenced was blood. The nucleotide sequence reads TGTGCCAGCTCGCGTTATGCCTACGAGCAGTACTTC. Translated, it reads CASSRYAYEQYF.